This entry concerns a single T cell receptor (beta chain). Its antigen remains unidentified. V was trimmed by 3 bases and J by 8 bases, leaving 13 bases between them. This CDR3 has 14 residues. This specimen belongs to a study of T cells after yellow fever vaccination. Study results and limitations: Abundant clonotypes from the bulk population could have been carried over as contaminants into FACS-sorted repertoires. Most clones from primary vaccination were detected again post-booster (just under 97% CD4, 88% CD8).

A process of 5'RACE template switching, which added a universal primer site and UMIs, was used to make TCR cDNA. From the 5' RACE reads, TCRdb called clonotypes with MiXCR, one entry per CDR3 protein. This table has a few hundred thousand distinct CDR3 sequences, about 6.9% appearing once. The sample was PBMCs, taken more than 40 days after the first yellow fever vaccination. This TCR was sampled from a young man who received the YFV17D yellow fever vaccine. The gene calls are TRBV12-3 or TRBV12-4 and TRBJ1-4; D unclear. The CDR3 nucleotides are TGTGCCAGCAGTTTGGCCGAAGGGTGGGAAAAACTGTTTTTT. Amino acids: CASSLAEGWEKLFF.